Listed below are T cell receptor beta chains from one sample, sequenced in a study of cytomegalovirus exposure and HLA in healthy donors. The protocol was immunoSEQ multiplex PCR, while the TCRdb copy is restricted to in-frame clones and leaves out a portion. Here the sample spans 35,000 to 40,000 clones, 60% to 70% being singletons. The sample comprised PBMCs. These receptors originate from a man aged 50-59 years in good health and CMV-seropositive. Each CDR3 is given with its conserved first and last residue. The D gene is left open where the match is weak. Size tells how often a clone was seen (once, few, many) or the class of an expanded clone, and some rows leave it out.

>TRBV10-3|TRBJ1-5|TRBD1|few
CAIRPGQGSNQPQHF
TGTGCCATCAGGCCGGGACAGGGAAGCAATCAGCCCCAGCATTTT
>TRBV14|TRBJ1-4|NA|NA
CASRMGGLGEKLFF
TGTGCCAGCCGAATGGGAGGGCTGGGGGAGAAACTGTTTTTT
>TRBV5-5|TRBJ2-7|TRBD1|NA
CASSLPGTDRWF
TGTGCCAGCAGCTTGCCTGGGACAGATCGGTGGTTC
>TRBV6-6|TRBJ1-2|TRBD1|NA
CASSYSNEGAEGYTF
TGTGCCAGCAGTTACTCGAATGAGGGGGCAGAGGGCTACACCTTC
>TRBV11-2|TRBJ2-3|NA|NA
CASSFQGGDTQYF
TGTGCCAGCAGCTTTCAGGGTGGAGATACGCAGTATTTT
>TRBV5-1|TRBJ1-5|NA|NA
CASSLSSSNQPQHF
TGCGCCAGCAGCTTATCGTCTAGCAATCAGCCCCAGCATTTT
>TRBV19|TRBJ2-7|TRBD1|once
CASRPDRGPNEQYF
TGTGCCAGTAGGCCTGACAGGGGGCCAAACGAGCAGTACTTC
>TRBV6-1|TRBJ2-3|TRBD2|few
CASSSQRGVPDTQYF
TGTGCCAGCAGCAGTCAGCGGGGGGTCCCAGATACGCAGTATTTT
>TRBV6-1|TRBJ1-2|NA|NA
CASIQQDRDGYTF
TGTGCCAGCATCCAACAGGACAGAGATGGCTACACCTTC
>TRBV7-8|TRBJ1-1|NA|NA
CASSPPPAGNTEAFF
TGTGCCAGCAGCCCCCCTCCGGCGGGGAACACTGAAGCTTTCTTT
>TRBV5-6|TRBJ2-7|NA|once
CASSLGSRNEQYF
TGTGCCAGCAGCTTGGGCTCGAGGAACGAGCAGTACTTC
>TRBV6-5|TRBJ2-7|NA|NA
CASSYSGVGGGQYF
TGTGCCAGCAGTTACTCCGGCGTCGGAGGTGGGCAGTACTTC
>TRBV9|TRBJ2-3|NA|NA
CASSVGGQRTDTQYF
TGTGCCAGCAGCGTAGGAGGACAGCGCACAGATACGCAGTATTTT
>TRBV19|TRBJ1-1|TRBD1|once
CASRPDRANTEAFF
TGTGCCAGTAGACCGGACAGGGCGAACACTGAAGCTTTCTTT
>TRBV6-6|TRBJ1-6|TRBD1|few
CASSPTPGQGSPLHF
TGTGCCAGCAGTCCAACCCCGGGACAGGGTTCACCCCTCCACTTT
>TRBV27|TRBJ1-6|TRBD1|NA
CASRSPGQGNQSPLHF
TGTGCCAGCAGAAGTCCGGGACAGGGAAACCAGTCACCCCTCCACTTT
>TRBV15|TRBJ1-2|NA|NA
CATRQGTGYTF
TGTGCCACCAGGCAGGGAACTGGCTACACCTTC
>TRBV2|TRBJ1-1|TRBD1|NA
CASSEGGQRNTEAFF
TGTGCCAGCAGTGAAGGGGGACAGAGGAACACTGAAGCTTTCTTT
>TRBV12-5|TRBJ2-5|NA|NA
CATLGSSETQYF
TGTGCTACCCTCGGGTCATCTGAGACCCAGTACTTC
>TRBV7-2|TRBJ2-2|TRBD2|NA
CASSLVLAGTGELFF
TGTGCCAGCAGCTTAGTCCTAGCGGGCACCGGGGAGCTGTTTTTT
>TRBV2|TRBJ2-5|TRBD2|NA
CASRYSLAGGQETQYF
TGTGCCAGCAGATATTCACTAGCGGGGGGGCAAGAGACCCAGTACTTC
>TRBV25-1|TRBJ1-6|NA|NA
CASSETGQTPLHF
TGTGCCAGCAGTGAAACGGGACAAACGCCCCTCCACTTT
>TRBV5-6|TRBJ2-7|TRBD2|NA
CASSLSGGGSYEQYF
TGTGCCAGCAGCTTGTCGGGCGGGGGGTCCTACGAGCAGTACTTC
>TRBV10-3|TRBJ1-2|NA|NA
CAISDGGGYTF
TGTGCCATCAGTGACGGGGGTGGCTACACCTTC
>TRBV6-5|TRBJ2-7|TRBD1|once
CASSYSPSGGIEQQYF
TGTGCCAGCAGTTACTCTCCCTCAGGGGGCATCGAACAGCAGTACTTC
>TRBV5-4|TRBJ1-2|NA|NA
CASSPLSNYGYTF
TGTGCCAGCAGCCCCCTATCGAACTATGGCTACACCTTC
>TRBV7-2|TRBJ2-2|NA|NA
CASSLRGLSNTGELFF
TGTGCCAGCAGCCTTCGTGGACTCTCGAACACCGGGGAGCTGTTTTTT
>TRBV11-2|TRBJ1-2|TRBD1|NA
CASSLDEGAGYTF
TGTGCCAGCAGCTTAGATGAGGGGGCTGGCTACACCTTC
>TRBV19|TRBJ1-2|TRBD1|once
CASSGQGTNYGYTF
TGTGCCAGTAGTGGACAGGGAACTAACTATGGCTACACCTTC
>TRBV9|TRBJ2-3|TRBD2|few
CASSTRTSGGDSTDTQYF
TGTGCCAGCAGCACTAGGACTAGCGGGGGGGATAGCACAGATACGCAGTATTTT
>TRBV30|TRBJ1-1|NA|NA
CAWAFDPTRGTEAFF
TGTGCCTGGGCTTTTGATCCGACTAGGGGCACTGAAGCTTTCTTT